This T cell receptor (beta chain) was recorded in a study of CD8 T cells in Susac syndrome. The multiple sclerosis controls were treatment-naive patients with relapsing-remitting disease that was stable or active. When the RNA was reverse transcribed, random hexamers were used with an input of about 0.5 to 1 ug. TCRdb recomputed calls from the immunoSEQ multiplex PCR reads with MiXCR, one row per CDR3 protein. This sample has roughly 200,000 distinct CDR3 sequences, with around 96% found just once. This receptor was taken from a human donor with multiple sclerosis. The sample was CD8+ T cells from PBMCs.

This CDR3 reads CASSNPKIYSNQPQHF. In DNA form, the CDR3 reads TGTGCCAGCAGTAACCCCAAAATCTATAGCAATCAGCCCCAGCATTTT. The chain joins TRBV28 to TRBJ1-5; no firm D call. Deletions cut 5 bases from V and 0 bases from J, with 14 bases between. The germline CDR1 and CDR2 sequences are MDHEN and SYDVKM. CDR3 length: 16 amino acids.